These T cell receptor beta chains were read from a single sample in a study of T-cell reconstitution after alpha-beta-depleted transplantation in children. TCRdb reanalysed the PCR reads using MiXCR and keeps one entry per CDR3 protein. Seen here are 500,000 to 750,000 distinct CDR3 sequences, approximately 13% observed once, and the top ten hold roughly 2.3%. The sequences come from PBMCs, mostly from graft donor cells, collected 360 days after TCRalphabeta/CD19-depleted stem cell transplant. The receptors here all came from a male patient aged 5 to 17 who had a stem cell transplant for acute myeloid leukemia, so the T cells may come from the graft donor. CDR3s include the opening cysteine and the closing phenylalanine or tryptophan. The order of the fields is J gene, D gene, V gene, CDR3 protein. A D gene is named only where the DNA matches it firmly.

j_gene: TRBJ2-2; d_gene: NA; v_gene: TRBV29-1; CDR3aa: CSVLGTPNTGELFF
j_gene: TRBJ2-7; d_gene: NA; v_gene: TRBV5-5; CDR3aa: CASSLDGLSYEQYF
j_gene: TRBJ2-7; d_gene: NA; v_gene: TRBV12-3/TRBV12-4; CDR3aa: CASSRDRHEQYF
j_gene: TRBJ2-7; d_gene: TRBD2; v_gene: TRBV28; CDR3aa: CASSPLTSGRTYEQYF
j_gene: TRBJ2-3; d_gene: NA; v_gene: TRBV24-1; CDR3aa: CATSDRPGRTDTQYF
j_gene: TRBJ2-4; d_gene: TRBD1; v_gene: TRBV28; CDR3aa: CASSYRGTGKNIQYF
j_gene: TRBJ2-7; d_gene: TRBD2; v_gene: TRBV5-1; CDR3aa: CASSIGLVGHEQYF
j_gene: TRBJ2-1; d_gene: NA; v_gene: TRBV7-2; CDR3aa: CASSLARAEGYYNEQFF
j_gene: TRBJ2-7; d_gene: NA; v_gene: TRBV20-1; CDR3aa: CRDQGGYEQYF
j_gene: TRBJ2-7; d_gene: NA; v_gene: TRBV25-1; CDR3aa: CASSETMGGRGPSSHEQYF
j_gene: TRBJ2-4; d_gene: NA; v_gene: TRBV29-1; CDR3aa: CSVGDKNIQYF
j_gene: TRBJ2-7; d_gene: NA; v_gene: TRBV4-3; CDR3aa: CASSQAGYSYEQYF
j_gene: TRBJ1-1; d_gene: NA; v_gene: TRBV28; CDR3aa: CASSLTPGSSNTEAFF
j_gene: TRBJ2-5; d_gene: TRBD2; v_gene: TRBV11-2; CDR3aa: CASSLDGRQRLQETQYF
j_gene: TRBJ2-7; d_gene: TRBD1; v_gene: TRBV10-3; CDR3aa: CAISAGQDYEQYF
j_gene: TRBJ1-1; d_gene: NA; v_gene: TRBV12-3/TRBV12-4; CDR3aa: CASSPRPMNAFF
j_gene: TRBJ2-7; d_gene: TRBD2; v_gene: TRBV14; CDR3aa: CASSQVLAVSYEQYF
j_gene: TRBJ2-5; d_gene: TRBD1; v_gene: TRBV5-1; CDR3aa: CASRGGVLETQYF
j_gene: TRBJ1-2; d_gene: NA; v_gene: TRBV29-1; CDR3aa: CSVPGLLVNDYGYTF
j_gene: TRBJ2-7; d_gene: NA; v_gene: TRBV28; CDR3aa: CASSSPRPYEQYF
j_gene: TRBJ2-7; d_gene: NA; v_gene: TRBV4-2; CDR3aa: CASSPSTDSSYEQYF
j_gene: TRBJ2-7; d_gene: NA; v_gene: TRBV6-2/TRBV6-3; CDR3aa: CASGVAYEQYF
j_gene: TRBJ2-5; d_gene: NA; v_gene: TRBV6-5; CDR3aa: CASSYSSGVGTQYF
j_gene: TRBJ1-1; d_gene: NA; v_gene: TRBV20-1; CDR3aa: CCARDPRPESMNTEAFF
j_gene: TRBJ2-7; d_gene: NA; v_gene: TRBV10-3; CDR3aa: CATKPDSSYEQYF
j_gene: TRBJ2-3; d_gene: NA; v_gene: TRBV6-1; CDR3aa: CASSRGTGAGDTQYF
j_gene: TRBJ2-7; d_gene: TRBD1; v_gene: TRBV29-1; CDR3aa: CSVGTGTGIYEQYF
j_gene: TRBJ2-7; d_gene: NA; v_gene: TRBV27; CDR3aa: CASSLISASAFGEQYF
j_gene: TRBJ2-7; d_gene: TRBD2; v_gene: TRBV5-1; CDR3aa: CASSPSGIHSYEQYF
j_gene: TRBJ2-1; d_gene: NA; v_gene: TRBV5-6; CDR3aa: CASTATYPYNEQFF
j_gene: TRBJ2-1; d_gene: NA; v_gene: TRBV12-3/TRBV12-4; CDR3aa: CASRVVGAEQFF
j_gene: TRBJ1-5; d_gene: NA; v_gene: TRBV20-1; CDR3aa: CSAGFNQPQHF
j_gene: TRBJ2-1; d_gene: TRBD2; v_gene: TRBV29-1; CDR3aa: CSVGGGTSGYNEQFF
j_gene: TRBJ2-2; d_gene: TRBD2; v_gene: TRBV7-8; CDR3aa: CASIFVAGGGGELFF
j_gene: TRBJ2-7; d_gene: NA; v_gene: TRBV4-3; CDR3aa: CASSQVSGVSYEQYF
j_gene: TRBJ2-7; d_gene: NA; v_gene: TRBV28; CDR3aa: CASSLSPDGAYEQYF
j_gene: TRBJ2-7; d_gene: NA; v_gene: TRBV29-1; CDR3aa: CSVVWTIGPEQYF
j_gene: TRBJ1-6; d_gene: NA; v_gene: TRBV28; CDR3aa: CASSNEGGPNSPLHF
j_gene: TRBJ2-7; d_gene: NA; v_gene: TRBV28; CDR3aa: CANSTKIRRDPIDEQYF
j_gene: TRBJ2-3; d_gene: NA; v_gene: TRBV7-9; CDR3aa: CASSLVSRNTDTQYF
j_gene: TRBJ1-2; d_gene: NA; v_gene: TRBV28; CDR3aa: CASSLSRGGYGYTF
j_gene: TRBJ1-2; d_gene: NA; v_gene: TRBV20-1; CDR3aa: CSANRDIYGYTF
j_gene: TRBJ1-1; d_gene: NA; v_gene: TRBV28; CDR3aa: CASPPSGVIDTEAFF
j_gene: TRBJ2-7; d_gene: NA; v_gene: TRBV20-1; CDR3aa: CSANNRSLAGVGSYEQYF
j_gene: TRBJ2-7; d_gene: TRBD1; v_gene: TRBV29-1; CDR3aa: CSVLPGTGGPYEQYF
j_gene: TRBJ2-3; d_gene: TRBD2; v_gene: TRBV11-1; CDR3aa: CASSFRPGTSGELDTQYF
j_gene: TRBJ2-7; d_gene: NA; v_gene: TRBV20-1; CDR3aa: CSARGFSDYEQYF
j_gene: TRBJ2-1; d_gene: TRBD2; v_gene: TRBV12-3/TRBV12-4; CDR3aa: CASSLALGSGSSYNEQFF
j_gene: NA; d_gene: TRBD1; v_gene: TRBV12-3/TRBV12-4; CDR3aa: CASSWTGDTQHF
j_gene: TRBJ1-1; d_gene: NA; v_gene: TRBV18; CDR3aa: CASSPPDSGAEAFF
j_gene: TRBJ2-7; d_gene: NA; v_gene: TRBV5-1; CDR3aa: CASSLVSGLDEQYF
j_gene: TRBJ2-3; d_gene: TRBD2; v_gene: TRBV4-3; CDR3aa: CASSPLAGGTQYF
j_gene: TRBJ2-7; d_gene: NA; v_gene: TRBV29-1; CDR3aa: CSVAWESGSYEQYF